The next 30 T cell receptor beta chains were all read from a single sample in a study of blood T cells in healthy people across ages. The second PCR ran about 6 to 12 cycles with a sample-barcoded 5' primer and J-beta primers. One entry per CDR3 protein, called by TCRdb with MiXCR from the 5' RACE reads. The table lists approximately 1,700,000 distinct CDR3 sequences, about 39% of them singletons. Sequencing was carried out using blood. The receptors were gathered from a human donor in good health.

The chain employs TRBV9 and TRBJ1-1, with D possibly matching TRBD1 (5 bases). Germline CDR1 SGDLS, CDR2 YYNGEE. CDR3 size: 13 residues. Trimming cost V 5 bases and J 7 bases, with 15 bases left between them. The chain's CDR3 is CASRATGTGEAFF. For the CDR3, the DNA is TGTGCCAGCAGAGCGACCGGGACGGGTGAAGCTTTCTTT.

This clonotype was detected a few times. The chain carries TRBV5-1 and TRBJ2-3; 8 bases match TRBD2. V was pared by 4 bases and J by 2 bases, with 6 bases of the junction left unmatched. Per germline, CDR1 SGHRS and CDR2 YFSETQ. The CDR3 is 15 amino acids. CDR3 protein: CASSPTSASTDTQYF. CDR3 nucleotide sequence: TGCGCCAGCAGCCCGACTAGCGCCTCCACAGATACGCAGTATTTT.

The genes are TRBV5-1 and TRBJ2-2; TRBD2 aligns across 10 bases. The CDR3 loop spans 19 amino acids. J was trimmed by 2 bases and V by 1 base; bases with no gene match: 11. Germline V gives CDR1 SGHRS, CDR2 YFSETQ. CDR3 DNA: TGCGCCAGCAGCTTGAGTTCGACTAGCGGGCTTCGTAACACCGGGGAGCTGTTTTTT. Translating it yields CASSLSSTSGLRNTGELFF.

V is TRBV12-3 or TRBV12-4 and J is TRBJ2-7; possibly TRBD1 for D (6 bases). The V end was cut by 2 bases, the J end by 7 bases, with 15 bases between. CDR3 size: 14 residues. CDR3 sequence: CASSLLVDRAEQYF. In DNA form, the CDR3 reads TGTGCCAGCAGTTTACTGGTGGACAGAGCTGAGCAGTACTTC.

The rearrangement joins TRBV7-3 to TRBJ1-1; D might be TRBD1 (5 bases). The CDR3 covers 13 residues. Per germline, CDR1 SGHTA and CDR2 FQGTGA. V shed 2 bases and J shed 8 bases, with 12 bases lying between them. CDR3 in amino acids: CASSLWSREEAFF. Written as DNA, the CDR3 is TGTGCCAGCAGCTTATGGAGCAGGGAGGAAGCTTTCTTT.

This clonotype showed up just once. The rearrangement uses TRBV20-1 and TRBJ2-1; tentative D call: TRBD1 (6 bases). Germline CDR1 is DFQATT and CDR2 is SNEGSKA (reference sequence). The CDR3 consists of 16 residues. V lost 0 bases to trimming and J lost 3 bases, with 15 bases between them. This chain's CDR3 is CSARDLGTRNYNEQFF. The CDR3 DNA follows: TGCAGTGCTAGAGATTTAGGGACAAGGAACTACAATGAGCAGTTCTTC.

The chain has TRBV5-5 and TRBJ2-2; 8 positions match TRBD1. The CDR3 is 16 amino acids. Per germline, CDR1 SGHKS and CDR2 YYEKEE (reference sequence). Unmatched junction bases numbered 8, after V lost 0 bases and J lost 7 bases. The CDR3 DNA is TGTGCCAGCAGCTTGGGTCCCAGGGGGCGCGGCGGGGAGCTGTTTTTT. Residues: CASSLGPRGRGGELFF.

The CDR3 nucleotides are TGTGCCAGCAGTGACTCGTTCCCCTCGGGCGAGCAGTTCTTC. Residues: CASSDSFPSGEQFF. This rearrangement joins TRBV6-4 to TRBJ2-1; the D is unclear. V shed 0 bases and J shed 10 bases, with 13 bases lying between them. The CDR3 loop spans 14 amino acids. Germline-derived CDR1 and CDR2 are MRHNA and SNTAGT.

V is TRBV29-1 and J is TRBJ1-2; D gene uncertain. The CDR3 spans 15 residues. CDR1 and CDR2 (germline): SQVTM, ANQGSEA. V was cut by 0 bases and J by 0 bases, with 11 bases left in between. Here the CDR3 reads CSVEESRGTNYGYTF. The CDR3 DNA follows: TGCAGCGTTGAAGAGTCGAGAGGGACTAACTATGGCTACACCTTC.

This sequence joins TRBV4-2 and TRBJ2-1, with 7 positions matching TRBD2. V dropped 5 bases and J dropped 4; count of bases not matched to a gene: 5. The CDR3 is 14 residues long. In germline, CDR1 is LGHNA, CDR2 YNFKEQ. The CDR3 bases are TGTGCCAGCAGCGGGCAGCGGGGTTACAATGAGCAGTTCTTC. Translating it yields CASSGQRGYNEQFF.

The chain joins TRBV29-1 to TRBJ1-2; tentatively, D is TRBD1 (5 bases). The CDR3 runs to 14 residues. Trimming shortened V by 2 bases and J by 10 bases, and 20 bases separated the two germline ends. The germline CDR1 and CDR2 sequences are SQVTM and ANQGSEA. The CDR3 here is CSVEPSRQLDDYTF. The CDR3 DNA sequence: TGCAGCGTTGAACCCTCGAGACAGCTAGATGACTACACCTTC.

The CDR3 here is CSAWDRGKNYGYTF. The CDR3 nucleotides are TGCAGTGCTTGGGACAGGGGGAAAAACTATGGCTACACCTTC. The chain joins TRBV20-1 to TRBJ1-2; TRBD1 matches 11 bases. Germline V gene lookup returns CDR1 DFQATT and CDR2 SNEGSKA (reference sequence). This CDR3 is built from 14 residues. J gave up 2 bases and V 5 bases, and 4 bases lay outside the gene matches.

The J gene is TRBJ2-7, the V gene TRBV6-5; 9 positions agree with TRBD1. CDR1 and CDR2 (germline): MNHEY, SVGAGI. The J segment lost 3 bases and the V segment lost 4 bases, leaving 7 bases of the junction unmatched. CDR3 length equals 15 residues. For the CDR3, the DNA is TGTGCCAGCAGTTCGGGACAGGGAATCGTCTACGAGCAGTACTTC. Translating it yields CASSSGQGIVYEQYF.

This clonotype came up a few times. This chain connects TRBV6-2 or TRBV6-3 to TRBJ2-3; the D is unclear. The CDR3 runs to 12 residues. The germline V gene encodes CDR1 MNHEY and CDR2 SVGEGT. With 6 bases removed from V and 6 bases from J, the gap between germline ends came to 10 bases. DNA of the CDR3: TGTGCCAGCAGCCCAGACCAGGATACGCAGTATTTT. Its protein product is CASSPDQDTQYF.

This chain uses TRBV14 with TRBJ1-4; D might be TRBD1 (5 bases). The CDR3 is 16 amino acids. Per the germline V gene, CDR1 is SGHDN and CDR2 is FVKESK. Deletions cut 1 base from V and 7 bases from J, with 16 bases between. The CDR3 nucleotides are TGTGCCAGCAGCCAAGTGGGGCAGGGTGAAAGTGAAAAACTGTTTTTT. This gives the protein CASSQVGQGESEKLFF.

CDR3 DNA sequence: TGTGCCAGTTGCCTACGCCAGGGTACCTATGGCTACACCTTC. Translated: CASCLRQGTYGYTF. The chain has TRBV27 and TRBJ1-2, with D possibly TRBD1 on 5 matching bases. CDR3 length equals 14 residues. The germline gives CDR1 MNHEY, CDR2 SMNVEV (reference sequence). Trimming stripped 9 bases from V and 4 bases from J, with 18 bases between.

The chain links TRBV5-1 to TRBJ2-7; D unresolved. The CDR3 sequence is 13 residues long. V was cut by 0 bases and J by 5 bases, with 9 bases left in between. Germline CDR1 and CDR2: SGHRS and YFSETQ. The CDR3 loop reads CASSLETEDEQYF. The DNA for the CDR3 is TGCGCCAGCAGCTTGGAAACGGAAGACGAGCAGTACTTC.

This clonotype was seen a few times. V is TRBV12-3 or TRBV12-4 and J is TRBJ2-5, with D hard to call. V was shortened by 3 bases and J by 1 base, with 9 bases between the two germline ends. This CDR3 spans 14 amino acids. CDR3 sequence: CASSFATLQETQYF. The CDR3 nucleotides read TGTGCCAGCAGTTTCGCCACCCTCCAAGAGACCCAGTACTTC.

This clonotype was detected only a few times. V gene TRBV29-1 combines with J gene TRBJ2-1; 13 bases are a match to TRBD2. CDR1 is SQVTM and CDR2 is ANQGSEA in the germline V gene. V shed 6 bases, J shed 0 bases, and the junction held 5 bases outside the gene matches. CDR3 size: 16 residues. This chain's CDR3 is CSVGTSGVSSYNEQFF. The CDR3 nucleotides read TGCAGCGTCGGGACTAGCGGGGTGAGCTCCTACAATGAGCAGTTCTTC.

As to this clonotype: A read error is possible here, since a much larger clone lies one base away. The CDR3 DNA reads as TGTGCCAGCAGCGCGCCGGGAGAACCTAATGAAAAACGGTTTTTT. It is translated as CASSAPGEPNEKRFF. This chain uses TRBV13 with TRBJ1-4; D ambiguous. CDR3 length equals 15 residues. The germline V gene encodes CDR1 PRHDT and CDR2 FYEKMQ (reference sequence).

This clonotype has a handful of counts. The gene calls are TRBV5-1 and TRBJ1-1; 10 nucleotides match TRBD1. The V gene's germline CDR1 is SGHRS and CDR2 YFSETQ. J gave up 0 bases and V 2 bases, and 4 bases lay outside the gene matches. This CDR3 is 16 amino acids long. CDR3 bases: TGCGCCAGCAGCTTTGCGACAGGGGGCCTGAACACTGAAGCTTTCTTT. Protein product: CASSFATGGLNTEAFF.

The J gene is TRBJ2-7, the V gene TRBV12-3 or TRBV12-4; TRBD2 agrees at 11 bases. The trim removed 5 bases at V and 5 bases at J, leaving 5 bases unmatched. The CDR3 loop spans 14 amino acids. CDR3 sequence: CASSRTSGYDEQYF. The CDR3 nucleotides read TGTGCCAGCAGTCGGACTAGCGGGTATGACGAGCAGTACTTC.

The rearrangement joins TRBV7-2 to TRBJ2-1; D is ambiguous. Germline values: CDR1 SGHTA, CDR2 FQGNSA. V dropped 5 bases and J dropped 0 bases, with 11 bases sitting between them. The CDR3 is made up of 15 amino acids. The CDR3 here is CASSLDNPSYNEQFF. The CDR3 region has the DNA TGTGCCAGCAGCCTAGATAACCCCTCCTACAATGAGCAGTTCTTC.

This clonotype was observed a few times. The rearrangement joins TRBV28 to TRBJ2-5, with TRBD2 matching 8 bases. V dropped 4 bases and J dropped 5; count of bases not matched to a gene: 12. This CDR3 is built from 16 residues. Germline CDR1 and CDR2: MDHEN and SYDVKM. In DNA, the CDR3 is TGTGCCAGCAGTTCCCACAGGGAAGCGGGGGACGAGACCCAGTACTTC. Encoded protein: CASSSHREAGDETQYF.

The CDR3 loop is CASSLPLGPRSGELFF. The DNA of the CDR3 is TGTGCCAGCAGCTTACCCCTCGGCCCGAGATCCGGGGAGCTGTTTTTT. This chain links TRBV7-9 with TRBJ2-2; D unresolved. CDR3 length equals 16 residues. Germline V gene data show CDR1 as SEHNR and CDR2 as FQNEAQ (reference sequence). V was trimmed by 2 bases and J by 6 bases, leaving 16 bases between them.

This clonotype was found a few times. The CDR3 loop reads CASSFRTGGTSGANVLTF. The CDR3 bases are TGTGCCAGCAGCTTCAGGACGGGGGGCACCTCTGGGGCCAACGTCCTGACTTTC. The chain has TRBV7-2 and TRBJ2-6, with D possibly TRBD2 on 7 matching bases. Germline V CDR1 and CDR2: SGHTA, FQGNSA. V lost 3 bases and J lost 0, with 15 bases in between. The CDR3 extends over 18 amino acids.

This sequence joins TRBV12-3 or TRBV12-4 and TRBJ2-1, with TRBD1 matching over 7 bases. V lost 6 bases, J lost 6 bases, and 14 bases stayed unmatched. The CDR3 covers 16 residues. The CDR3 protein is CASSKLLQGRSNEQFF. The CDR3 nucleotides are TGTGCCAGCAGCAAACTCCTACAGGGGCGTTCCAATGAGCAGTTCTTC.

The CDR3 here is CASSLGGTSDYTQYF. DNA for the CDR3: TGTGCCAGCAGCTTAGGGGGGACTAGCGACTATACGCAGTATTTT. The chain has TRBV7-3 and TRBJ2-3; 10 nucleotides align to TRBD2. CDR1 is SGHTA, CDR2 FQGTGA, per germline. V lost 2 bases to trimming and J lost 7 bases; unmatched junction nucleotides: 6. This CDR3 spans 15 amino acids. Filled out from reference TRBV7-3 and TRBJ2-3, the complete variable domain reads GAGVSQTPSNKVTEKGKYVELRCDPISGHTALYWYRQSLGQGPEFLIYFQGTGAADDSGLPNDRFFAVRPEGSVSTLKIQRTERGDSAVYLCASSLGGTSDYTQYFGPGTRLTVL.

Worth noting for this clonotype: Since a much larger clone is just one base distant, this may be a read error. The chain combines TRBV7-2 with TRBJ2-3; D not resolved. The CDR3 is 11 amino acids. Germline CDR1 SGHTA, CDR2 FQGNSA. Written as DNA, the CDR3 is TGTGCCAGCAGCCTCATAGATACGCGGTATTTT. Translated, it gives CASSLIDTRYF.

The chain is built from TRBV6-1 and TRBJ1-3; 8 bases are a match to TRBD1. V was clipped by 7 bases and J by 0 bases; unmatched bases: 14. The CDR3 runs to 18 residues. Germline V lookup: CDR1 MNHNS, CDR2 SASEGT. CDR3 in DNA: TGTGCCAGCACCCGGACAGGGAGAGTTCCCTACTCTGGAAACACCATATATTTT. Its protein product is CASTRTGRVPYSGNTIYF.